This T cell receptor beta chain was recorded in a study of CD4 T cell repertoires in COVID-19. Study-wide background: After approximately nine days of IL-2 expansion, CFSE-low cells were relabeled and restimulated with other coronavirus spikes. Broader study findings: Two or all three memory subsets shared several highly expanded SARS-CoV-2-reactive clonotypes.

This CDR3 has 14 amino acids. Germline loops: CDR1 KGHSH, CDR2 LQKENI. The germline V and J ends were trimmed by 2 bases and 4 bases, with 11 bases remaining between them. These memory T cells were uncultured and sequenced directly after ex vivo isolation. The assay was immunoSEQ multiplex PCR, and TCRdb's table has in-frame clones only and misses some. Of about 75,000 clones in the sample, roughly four fifths were seen once. As to this clone: The antigen is not known.

The source of this sequence is a human donor who had COVID-19. The input for sequencing was CD4+ T cells from peripheral blood, taken after recovery from COVID-19. This chain uses TRBV18 with TRBJ1-1; perhaps TRBD1 as D (5 bases). CDR3 loop: CASSPGAKVTEAFF. As DNA, the CDR3 is TGTGCCAGCTCACCAGGGGCCAAGGTCACTGAAGCTTTCTTT. Full variable domain (rest looked up from reference TRBV18 and TRBJ1-1): NAGVMQNPRHLVRRRGQEARLRCSPMKGHSHVYWYRQLPEEGLKFMVYLQKENIIDESGMPKERFSAEFPKEGPSILRIQQVVRGDSAAYFCASSPGAKVTEAFFGQGTRLTVV.